A single sample is the source of the 28 T cell receptor beta chains below, sequenced in a study of OX40 agonist ivuxolimab in advanced cancers. Some clones are missing from TCRdb's copy, which holds only in-frame ones; the method was immunoSEQ multiplex PCR. The sample consists of more than 65,000 clones, about 94% of them appearing once. The source was CD4+ or CD8+ T cells sorted from blood, collected in a trial of the OX40 agonist ivuxolimab. These receptors came from an adult with an advanced solid tumor such as melanoma, head and neck, liver or kidney cancer.

V and J are TRBV27 and TRBJ2-1, with TRBD2 identical over 11 bases. Germline V gene lookup returns CDR1 MNHEY and CDR2 SMNVEV (reference sequence). This CDR3 has 15 amino acids. Trimming took 6 bases from V and 10 from J; bases not matched to a gene: 11. CDR3 DNA sequence: TGTGCCAGCAGCCTCGGGACTAGCGGCCGCAGAGAGCAGTTCTTC. Protein product: CASSLGTSGRREQFF.

The J gene is TRBJ2-7, the V gene TRBV4-3; TRBD1 might be the D (5 bases). V lost 0 bases and J 3 bases, leaving 12 bases between the germline ends. The CDR3 is 15 residues long. CDR1 is LGHNA and CDR2 is YSLEER in the germline V gene. CDR3 DNA sequence: TGCGCCAGCAGCCAAGATCCGGGCAGGGTCTACGAGCAGTACTTC. It encodes CASSQDPGRVYEQYF.

This clone was detected once. The J gene is TRBJ2-1, the V gene TRBV19, with D hard to call. Per germline, CDR1 LNHDA and CDR2 SQIVND (reference sequence). The CDR3 is 13 residues long. Trimming took off 3 bases at V and 3 bases at J, with 6 bases between the two ends. CDR3 sequence reads: CASSIKFYNEQFF. CDR3 DNA: TGTGCCAGTAGTATCAAATTCTACAATGAGCAGTTCTTC.

This rearrangement joins TRBV4-2 to TRBJ2-7, with 7 bases identical to TRBD1. This CDR3 spans 14 amino acids. Germline CDR1 is LGHNA and CDR2 is YNFKEQ. Trimming cost V 1 base and J 5 bases; bases outside gene matches: 5. CDR3 coding DNA: TGTGCCAGCAGCCAAGGGGGACAGCTCCACGAGCAGTACTTC. Translation: CASSQGGQLHEQYF.

The rearrangement uses TRBV6-5 and TRBJ1-5; no firm D call. This CDR3 is 15 amino acids long. V lost 8 bases and J 1 base, leaving 15 bases between the germline ends. The germline gives CDR1 MNHEY, CDR2 SVGAGI. The CDR3 protein is CASRALPASNQPQHF. CDR3 DNA sequence: TGTGCCAGCCGGGCCTTACCCGCGAGCAATCAGCCCCAGCATTTT.

This chain connects TRBV7-6 to TRBJ2-6, with 8 bases aligning to TRBD1. CDR1 and CDR2 (germline): SGHVS, FNYEAQ. The CDR3 is made up of 18 amino acids. With 4 bases clipped from V and 0 bases from J, the junction kept 8 bases outside the gene matches. CDR3 protein: CASSSLDRAGSGANVLTF. The CDR3 nucleotides are TGTGCCAGCAGCTCCCTGGACAGGGCGGGCTCTGGGGCCAACGTCCTGACTTTC.

The J gene is TRBJ1-2, the V gene TRBV7-2; D is unresolved. Germline values: CDR1 SGHTA, CDR2 FQGNSA. The V end lost 5 bases, the J end lost 6 bases, and 10 bases lay between the germline ends. The CDR3 has 12 amino acids. The CDR3 protein is CASSPRLDGYTF. As DNA, the CDR3 is TGTGCCAGCAGCCCCCGACTGGATGGCTACACCTTC.

This rearrangement joins TRBV2 to TRBJ2-1; no definite D call. Trimming left V 8 bases short and J 8 bases short, with 13 bases between. CDR3 length: 12 residues. CDR1 SNHLY and CDR2 FYNNEI come from the germline V gene. CDR3 sequence (DNA): TGTGCCAGCTGGCAGTTTGCCGATGAGCAGTTCTTC. Translated: CASWQFADEQFF.

The rearrangement links TRBV7-2 to TRBJ1-1, with a tentative D call TRBD1 (5 bases). CDR1 and CDR2 from the germline V gene are SGHTA and FQGNSA. The CDR3 has 15 amino acids. Trimming took off 3 bases at V and 4 bases at J, with 15 bases between the two ends. CDR3 in amino acids: CASSFTDSLTTEAFF. CDR3 coding DNA: TGTGCCAGCAGCTTTACCGACAGTTTGACCACTGAAGCTTTCTTT.

In DNA, the CDR3 is TGCGCCAGCAGTGAGTGGCTAGCGGGAGTGCGGTTCTTC. This sequence encodes CASSEWLAGVRFF. The chain couples TRBV10-2 to TRBJ2-1, with TRBD2 matching over 10 bases. The germline gives CDR1 WSHSY, CDR2 SAAADI. V lost 1 base and J lost 15; bases outside the gene matches: 6. The CDR3 is 13 amino acids.

This clone was observed once. This chain joins TRBV4-1 and TRBJ1-1; TRBD1 agrees at 7 bases. The germline V gene has CDR1 MGHRA and CDR2 YSYEKL. Trimming took 4 bases from V and 3 from J; bases not matched to a gene: 8. The CDR3 extends over 15 amino acids. Here the CDR3 DNA reads TGCGCCAGCAGCCGAGCCCCAGGGGGGGACACTGAAGCTTTCTTT. This gives the protein CASSRAPGGDTEAFF.

The rearrangement uses TRBV10-3 and TRBJ1-1, with D hard to call. The germline V gene has CDR1 ENHRY and CDR2 SYGVKD. Trimming removed 4 bases at V and 3 bases at J, with 18 bases between. This CDR3 region has 16 residues. CDR3 amino acids: CAISVTRDGSHTEAFF. CDR3 DNA: TGTGCCATCAGTGTTACGAGGGATGGTTCCCACACTGAAGCTTTCTTT.

The J gene is TRBJ2-7, the V gene TRBV27; 9 positions agree with TRBD1. CDR3 length: 14 amino acids. The germline V gene encodes CDR1 MNHEY and CDR2 SMNVEV (reference sequence). The V segment lost 4 bases and the J segment 7 bases; nucleotides outside the gene matches: 8. The CDR3 region has the DNA TGTGCCAGCAGTTCCCGGGACAGGGTGAGGGAGCAGTACTTC. Translating it yields CASSSRDRVREQYF.

This rearrangement joins TRBV14 to TRBJ2-3, with TRBD2 identical over 9 bases. Trimming cost V 0 bases and J 6 bases; bases outside gene matches: 13. Germline CDR1 and CDR2: SGHDN and FVKESK. This CDR3 spans 18 amino acids. This CDR3 reads CASSQDNPWGGGADTQYF. The DNA of the CDR3 is TGTGCCAGCAGCCAAGATAACCCATGGGGCGGGGGGGCTGATACGCAGTATTTT.

V gene TRBV4-3 combines with J gene TRBJ2-7, with TRBD2 matching over 7 bases. The CDR3 loop spans 15 amino acids. J was trimmed by 0 bases and V by 1 base; bases with no gene match: 3. Germline-derived CDR1 and CDR2 are LGHNA and YSLEER. DNA for the CDR3: TGCGCCAGCAGCCAAGTCGCGGGGGACTCCTACGAGCAGTACTTC. It yields the protein CASSQVAGDSYEQYF.

V is TRBV4-1 and J is TRBJ2-7; 9 bases align to TRBD1. Looked up from germline, CDR1 is MGHRA and CDR2 is YSYEKL. This CDR3 contains 14 residues. Trimming removed 4 bases from V and 2 bases from J; junction bases left unmatched: 3. CDR3 loop: CASSLRTGAYEQYF. The CDR3 coding sequence is TGCGCCAGCAGCCTTCGGACAGGGGCCTACGAGCAGTACTTC.

CDR3 DNA: TGTGCCACCAGCAGAGATCGAAGAATGACCCGACAAAACATTCAGTACTTC. Translation: CATSRDRRMTRQNIQYF. This chain joins TRBV15 and TRBJ2-4, with unresolved D. Germline V gene data show CDR1 as LNHNV and CDR2 as YYDKDF (reference sequence). V shed 0 bases and J shed 5 bases, with 17 bases lying between them. This CDR3 has 17 residues. The variable domain in full, completed from reference TRBV15 and TRBJ2-4, reads DAMVIQNPRYQVTQFGKPVTLSCSQTLNHNVMYWYQQKSSQAPKLLFHYYDKDFNNEADTPDNFQSRRPNTSFCFLDIRSPGLGDTAMYLCATSRDRRMTRQNIQYFGAGTRLSVL.

This chain connects TRBV4-1 to TRBJ1-3; D is unresolved. CDR1 is MGHRA, CDR2 YSYEKL, per germline. The ends were cut back, 2 bases at V and 4 bases at J, with 6 bases in the middle. The CDR3 is made up of 13 amino acids. The CDR3 loop reads CASSQSWGNTIYF. The CDR3 nucleotides read TGCGCCAGCAGCCAAAGCTGGGGAAACACCATATATTTT.

A remark on this clone: The junction does not match germline at one end; this may be a read error. The rearrangement uses TRBV7-2 and TRBJ2-7, with TRBD2 matching over 8 bases. The CDR3 consists of 14 residues. Germline V CDR1 and CDR2: SGHTA, FQGNSA. Here the CDR3 reads CASSIAGLSYEQYF. CDR3 DNA sequence: TGTGCCAGCAGCATAGCGGGGCTCTCCTACGAGCAGTACTTC.

V gene TRBV27 combines with J gene TRBJ2-3; 9 bases agree with TRBD2. The CDR3 spans 14 residues. The V and J ends lost 6 bases and 5 bases, in that order; junction bases with no gene match: 6. Germline V CDR1 and CDR2: MNHEY, SMNVEV (reference sequence). CDR3 sequence: CASRPDSGRDTQYF. In DNA form, the CDR3 reads TGTGCCAGCAGGCCTGATAGCGGGAGAGATACGCAGTATTTT.

The chain employs TRBV7-9 and TRBJ2-7; D unresolved. The germline CDR1 and CDR2 sequences are SEHNR and FQNEAQ (reference sequence). The CDR3 spans 12 residues. Trimming removed 5 bases from V and 0 bases from J, with 5 bases in between. CDR3 DNA: TGTGCCAGCAGCACTTTCTCCTACGAGCAGTACTTC. As protein: CASSTFSYEQYF.

The chain couples TRBV27 to TRBJ1-2; 7 nucleotides match TRBD1. The CDR3 totals 16 residues. Germline values: CDR1 MNHEY, CDR2 SMNVEV (reference sequence). V trimming: 2 bases; J trimming: 7 bases; junction bases outside the gene matches: 13. CDR3 loop: CASSLRGQGLGLGYTF. The CDR3 nucleotides are TGTGCCAGCAGTTTAAGGGGGCAGGGGCTCGGGCTTGGCTACACCTTC.

The CDR3 nucleotides are TGCGCCAGCAGCTCCCATGAGGGTGGCTCCTACAATGAGCAGTTCTTC. As protein: CASSSHEGGSYNEQFF. The chain recombines TRBV5-1 with TRBJ2-1, with D possibly being TRBD2 (5 bases). This CDR3 contains 16 residues. V gave up 3 bases and J gave up 0 bases, with 13 bases separating them. Per the germline V gene, CDR1 is SGHRS and CDR2 is YFSETQ.

The V and J genes are TRBV5-4 and TRBJ2-2; D is ambiguous. Deletions cut 10 bases from V and 6 bases from J, with 13 bases between. CDR1 SGHNT and CDR2 YYREEE come from the germline V gene (reference sequence). CDR3 length: 12 residues. Written as DNA, the CDR3 is TGTGCCGCCCGGTTCGTCGCCGGGGAGCTGTTTTTT. Translating it yields CAARFVAGELFF.

The J gene is TRBJ2-2, the V gene TRBV9; TRBD1 agrees at 8 bases. This CDR3 comprises 16 residues. Per germline, CDR1 SGDLS and CDR2 YYNGEE. V shed 2 bases and J 7 bases; nucleotides not matched to a gene: 10. The CDR3 loop is CASSVDRALVYGELFF. CDR3 in DNA: TGTGCCAGCAGCGTGGACAGGGCTTTGGTATACGGGGAGCTGTTTTTT.

The CDR3 is CASSQDRGKGGNTEAFF. CDR3 nucleotides: TGCGCCAGCAGCCAAGATCGGGGGAAGGGCGGGAACACTGAAGCTTTCTTT. This chain links TRBV4-3 with TRBJ1-1, with a possible D match to TRBD1 (5 bases). The germline V gene has CDR1 LGHNA and CDR2 YSLEER. This CDR3 region has 17 residues. Trimming pared 0 bases from V and 1 base from J, leaving 15 bases between.

The gene calls are TRBV13 and TRBJ1-1, with no clear D. This CDR3 comprises 13 residues. Trimming shortened V by 5 bases and J by 0 bases, and 7 bases separated the two germline ends. The germline CDR1 and CDR2 sequences are PRHDT and FYEKMQ (reference sequence). The CDR3 sequence: CASSDDMNTEAFF. CDR3 sequence (DNA): TGTGCCAGCAGCGATGACATGAACACTGAAGCTTTCTTT.

The rearrangement uses TRBV13 and TRBJ1-1; D ambiguous. Germline-derived CDR1 and CDR2 are PRHDT and FYEKMQ (reference sequence). The V end lost 5 bases, the J end lost 0 bases, and 19 bases lay between the germline ends. The CDR3 is 17 residues long. The CDR3 nucleotides read TGTGCCAGCAGCCCCACGACGGGAGGGCCTCTGAACACTGAAGCTTTCTTT. Amino acid sequence: CASSPTTGGPLNTEAFF.